The table lists the clone carrying this T cell receptor beta chain with a count of one. The assay used was immunoSEQ (version v3.0), run at survey level. Some clones are missing from TCRdb's copy, which holds only in-frame ones; the method was immunoSEQ multiplex PCR. The sample includes 32,000 or so clones, over 60% of them seen just once. Trimming took 4 bases from V and 1 from J, leaving 23 bases between them. CDR1 and CDR2 (germline): SGHRS, YFSETQ. This CDR3 region has 18 residues. The data are from a study of long-term antiretroviral therapy in people with HIV. The clonotype was recovered from a woman between 50 and 59 years old with HIV. Sequenced material: unsorted PBMCs, taken 2 years after starting antiretroviral therapy. V is TRBV5-1 and J is TRBJ1-1; D may be TRBD1 (6 bases). For the CDR3, the DNA is TGCGCCAGCAGCCTTGGTCAGTTCAAGGGGGACACGAACACTGAAGCTTTCTTT. It codes for CASSLGQFKGDTNTEAFF.